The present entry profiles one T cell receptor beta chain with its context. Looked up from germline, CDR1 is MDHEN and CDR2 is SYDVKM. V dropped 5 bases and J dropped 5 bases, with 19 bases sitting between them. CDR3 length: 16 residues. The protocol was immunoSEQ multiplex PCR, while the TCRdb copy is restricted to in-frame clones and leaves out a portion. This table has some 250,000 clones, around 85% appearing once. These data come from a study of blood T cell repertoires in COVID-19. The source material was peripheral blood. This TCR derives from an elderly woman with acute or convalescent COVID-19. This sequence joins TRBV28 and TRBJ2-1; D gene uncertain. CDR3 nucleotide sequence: TGTGCCAGCAGTCAGGCCAGACCCCTACGGAACAATGAGCAGTTCTTC. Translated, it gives CASSQARPLRNNEQFF.